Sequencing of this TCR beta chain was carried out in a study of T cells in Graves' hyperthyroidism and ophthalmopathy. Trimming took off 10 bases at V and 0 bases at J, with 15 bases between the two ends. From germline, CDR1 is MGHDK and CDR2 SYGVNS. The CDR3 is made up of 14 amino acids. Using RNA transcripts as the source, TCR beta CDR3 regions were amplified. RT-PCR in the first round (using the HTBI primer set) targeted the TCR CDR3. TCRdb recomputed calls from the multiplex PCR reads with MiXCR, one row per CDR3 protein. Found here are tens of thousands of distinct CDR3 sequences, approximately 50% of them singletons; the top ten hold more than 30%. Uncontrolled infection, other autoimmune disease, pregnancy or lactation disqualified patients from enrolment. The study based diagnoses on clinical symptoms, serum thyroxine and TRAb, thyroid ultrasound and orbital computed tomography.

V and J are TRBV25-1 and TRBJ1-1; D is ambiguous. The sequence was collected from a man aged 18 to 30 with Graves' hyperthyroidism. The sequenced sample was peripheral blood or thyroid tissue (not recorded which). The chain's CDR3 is CATAPSWVNTEAFF. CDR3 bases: TGTGCCACCGCGCCTTCATGGGTGAACACTGAAGCTTTCTTT.